This T cell receptor (beta chain) was identified in a study of radiotherapy plus CTLA-4 blockade in lung cancer. As regards this clone: Its target is not known.

The trim removed 3 bases at V and 3 bases at J, leaving 15 bases unmatched. In germline, CDR1 is SNHLY, CDR2 FYNNEI. The CDR3 runs 18 residues. The method was immunoSEQ multiplex PCR; TCRdb's version includes in-frame clones alone and lacks a portion of them. The repertoire holds around 44,000 clones, with approximately 86% as singletons. Whole-study findings and limits: Among reported predictors of response, early blood T cell clone dynamics with interferon-beta performed best. The study found tumor-derived TCR clones expanded in blood after radiotherapy plus ipilimumab.

The TCR was taken from a human donor with non-small cell lung cancer that progressed on radiotherapy plus ipilimumab. Some clones in this sample may be carry-over from other donors' samples. Sequencing was performed on peripheral blood, taken from a patient treated with radiotherapy plus ipilimumab. The chain couples TRBV2 to TRBJ2-7; 9 bases fit TRBD1. The CDR3 sequence: CASSELGTGKRMVYEQYF. CDR3 nucleotide sequence: TGTGCCAGCAGTGAGCTGGGGACAGGGAAAAGAATGGTCTACGAGCAGTACTTC.